This TCR beta chain came from a study of T cells after yellow fever vaccination. Study at large: When fractions had low cell numbers, they were prepared with SMART-Seq v4 Ultra Low Input. Overall study results and limits: Post-booster repertoires contained most primary-vaccination clones again (roughly 95% CD4, 88% CD8). From the bulk population, abundant clonotypes could contaminate and appear within FACS-sorted repertoires.

From the 5' RACE reads, TCRdb called clonotypes with MiXCR, one entry per CDR3 protein. The table shows under 400,000 distinct CDR3 sequences, with around 12% occurring only once. The V gene lost 3 bases and the J gene lost 7 bases, with 13 bases spanning the gap. This CDR3 region has 14 residues. The germline V gene has CDR1 MNHEY and CDR2 SVGEGT. This clonotype turned up a few times. The antigen is unknown. The sequence came from a man younger than 35 who received the YFV17D yellow fever vaccine. The sequences come from CD4+ T cells sorted from PBMCs, collected 15 days after the yellow fever booster vaccination. The chain links TRBV6-2 or TRBV6-3 to TRBJ1-5; D is ambiguous. The CDR3: CASSYSDFDQPQHF. CDR3 sequence (DNA): TGTGCCAGCAGTTATTCGGATTTTGACCAGCCCCAGCATTTT.